The TCR beta chain described here comes from a study of neoadjuvant anti-PD-1 for oral cavity cancer. Repertoires were generated with immunoSEQ multiplex PCR, while TCRdb's copy carries only in-frame clones and drops some. The sample includes approximately 10,000 clones, approximately 59% of them seen just once. With 1 base clipped from V and 5 bases from J, the junction kept 8 bases outside the gene matches. The CDR3 has 17 residues. Germline values: CDR1 LNHDA, CDR2 SQIVND (reference sequence). Regarding time point: after neoadjuvant nivolumab, at surgical resection. V usage is TRBV19 and J usage is TRBJ1-6; 7 bases are shared with TRBD1. Material: PBMCs, obtained after nivolumab (anti-PD-1) treatment. The receptor was isolated from a person aged 35-79 years with oral cavity squamous cell carcinoma. The CDR3 spells CASSIAPSTGNNSPLHF. The CDR3 region has the DNA TGTGCCAGTAGTATAGCCCCCTCGACAGGGAATAATTCACCCCTCCACTTT.